Listed here is a single T cell receptor beta chain. The antigen is not known. This CDR3 region has 13 residues. The V end lost 6 bases, the J end lost 8 bases, and 13 bases lay between the germline ends. Clones were sequenced by immunoSEQ multiplex PCR, and TCRdb holds only the in-frame ones, with some missing. The table includes 40,000 or so clones, approximately 72% detected once. Following 10 days of culture, CD4+ T cells were isolated. These data are taken from a study of vaccination effects on CD4 cells after COVID-19. The chain uses TRBV12-3 or TRBV12-4 and TRBJ1-4; possibly TRBD1 for D (6 bases). The TCR comes from a human donor who received a COVID-19 vaccine. This material consisted of CD4+ T cells from PBMCs cultured without peptide, taken before COVID-19 vaccination. The CDR3 nucleotides read TGTGCCAGCAGCCGCCGGGGGCCCGAAAAACTGTTTTTT. Protein product: CASSRRGPEKLFF.